Presented here are 22 T cell receptor beta chains from one specimen sequenced in a study. TCRdb reprocessed the 5' RACE reads with MiXCR, giving one entry per CDR3 protein. The sample has 20,000 to 25,000 distinct CDR3 sequences; 30% are singletons. Sequencing was performed on tumor-infiltrating naive CD4+ T cells sorted from the breast tumor. Subset of the sample: naive CD4+ T cells, CD4+CD45RA+CD25-. All receptors come from a female donor with breast cancer.

This clonotype was counted many times. In DNA form, the CDR3 reads TGTGCCAGCAGTTTAGACAGGGCGGGGGAAGCTTTCTTT. Translating it yields CASSLDRAGEAFF. The V call is TRBV6-5, the J call TRBJ1-1, with 7 bases that match TRBD1. The CDR3 is made up of 13 amino acids. With 4 bases clipped from V and 8 bases from J, the junction kept 7 bases outside the gene matches. CDR1 and CDR2 (germline): MNHEY, SVGAGI.

Points on this clonotype: A much more abundant neighbour one base away suggests this may be a read error. The chain is built from TRBV5-4 and TRBJ1-1; no clear D gene. This CDR3 has 16 residues. The germline V gene encodes CDR1 SGHNT and CDR2 YYREEE (reference sequence). The V end lost 4 bases, the J end lost 5 bases, and 21 bases lay between the germline ends. The CDR3 here is CASSPITKGRYTEAFF. For the CDR3, the DNA is TGTGCCAGCAGCCCTATCACTAAGGGCCGGTATACTGAAGCTTTCTTT.

This clonotype was recorded at least ten times. J is TRBJ2-7 and V is TRBV7-2; D ambiguous. CDR3 length equals 11 residues. The V gene's germline CDR1 is SGHTA and CDR2 FQGNSA. Between the trimmed V and J ends, which lost 1 base and 6 bases, there was a span of 4 bases. CDR3 sequence reads: CASSLVGEQYF. The CDR3 DNA sequence: TGTGCCAGCAGCTTAGTGGGCGAGCAGTACTTC. The variable domain in full, completed from reference TRBV7-2 and TRBJ2-7, reads GAGVSQSPSNKVTEKGKDVELRCDPISGHTALYWYRQSLGQGLEFLIYFQGNSAPDKSGLPSDRFSAERTGGSVSTLTIQRTQQEDSAVYLCASSLVGEQYFGPGTRLTVT.

This clonotype showed up just a few times. This chain uses TRBV29-1 with TRBJ2-6; D gene ambiguous. Germline CDR1 reads SQVTM; CDR2 reads ANQGSEA. This CDR3 spans 13 amino acids. V lost 3 bases and J lost 0, with 3 bases in between. The CDR3 is CSVEPSGANVLTF. The DNA for the CDR3 is TGCAGCGTTGAGCCCTCTGGGGCCAACGTCCTGACTTTC. Supplemented by reference TRBV29-1 and TRBJ2-6, the full variable domain reads SAVISQKPSRDICQRGTSLTIQCQVDSQVTMMFWYRQQPGQSLTLIATANQGSEATYESGFVIDKFPISRPNLTFSTLTVSNMSPEDSSIYLCSVEPSGANVLTFGAGSRLTVL.

This sequence joins TRBV10-2 and TRBJ1-5; D unresolved. Trimming shortened V by 3 bases and J by 2 bases, and 11 bases separated the two germline ends. There are 15 residues in the CDR3. Per the germline V gene, CDR1 is WSHSY and CDR2 is SAAADI. The CDR3 protein is CASSDRELGNQPQHF. The CDR3 DNA reads TGCGCCAGCAGTGATCGGGAGCTTGGCAATCAGCCCCAGCATTTT.

The chain carries TRBV4-1 and TRBJ1-1; D might be TRBD1 (6 bases). Germline V gene data show CDR1 as MGHRA and CDR2 as YSYEKL. There are 17 residues in the CDR3. Trimming shortened V by 2 bases and J by 5 bases, and 21 bases separated the two germline ends. The CDR3 loop is CASSQIETGIPRTEAFF. The CDR3 region has the DNA TGCGCCAGCAGCCAAATCGAAACAGGGATTCCTCGGACTGAAGCTTTCTTT.

This clonotype was found once. This chain joins TRBV9 and TRBJ1-2, with D perhaps TRBD1 (6 bases). Trimming removed 4 bases at V and 4 bases at J, with 17 bases between. Germline V CDR1 and CDR2: SGDLS, YYNGEE. The CDR3 has 15 residues. The CDR3 protein is CASSLDRTGGYGYTF. The CDR3 DNA is TGTGCCAGCAGCCTCGACAGGACGGGTGGCTATGGCTACACCTTC.

This sequence joins TRBV6-1 and TRBJ2-1; D tentatively fits TRBD1 or TRBD2 (5 bases each). The CDR3 totals 15 residues. Between the trimmed V and J ends, which lost 2 bases and 2 bases, there was a span of 10 bases. Germline-derived CDR1 and CDR2 are MNHNS and SASEGT. In nucleotides, the CDR3 is TGTGCCAGCAGTGAAAAAGGGGACGCCTACAATGAGCAGTTCTTC. Translation: CASSEKGDAYNEQFF.

V gene TRBV5-6 combines with J gene TRBJ2-6; D call uncertain. There are 17 residues in the CDR3. The V gene's germline CDR1 is SGHDT and CDR2 YYEEEE. Deletions cut 3 bases from V and 0 bases from J, with 13 bases between. The chain's CDR3 is CASSSATGSSGANVLTF. The CDR3 bases are TGTGCCAGCAGCTCCGCAACCGGAAGCTCTGGGGCCAACGTCCTGACTTTC.

V gene TRBV4-1 combines with J gene TRBJ2-1, with D possibly matching TRBD1 (6 bases). The ends were cut back, 6 bases at V and 6 bases at J, with 15 bases in the middle. The CDR3 sequence is 14 residues long. Germline V CDR1 and CDR2: MGHRA, YSYEKL. In DNA, the CDR3 is TGCGCCAGCAGTTACGGACAGCTAGCCAATGAGCAGTTCTTC. It yields the protein CASSYGQLANEQFF.

There are many counts of this clonotype. The J gene is TRBJ2-1, the V gene TRBV7-8; D gene uncertain. In germline, CDR1 is SGHVS, CDR2 FQNEAQ. V was pared by 1 base and J by 12 bases, with 19 bases between. The CDR3 loop spans 15 amino acids. In nucleotides, the CDR3 is TGTGCCAGCAGCTTAGAATCGGGCCGTAGTTATGCGCAGTTCTTC. Encoded protein: CASSLESGRSYAQFF.

The rearrangement joins TRBV7-3 to TRBJ2-7; a weak D match, TRBD1 (5 bases). CDR1 and CDR2 from the germline V gene are SGHTA and FQGTGA. The CDR3 consists of 15 residues. V was trimmed by 5 bases and J by 3 bases, leaving 17 bases between them. The CDR3 coding sequence is TGTGCCAGCAGCCTAAGAGGTGCAGGGAACTACGAGCAGTACTTC. Its translation is CASSLRGAGNYEQYF.

The V call is TRBV7-8, the J call TRBJ1-1; D remains ambiguous. Germline V gives CDR1 SGHVS, CDR2 FQNEAQ. V lost 1 base to trimming and J lost 7 bases, with 10 bases between them. The CDR3 runs 13 residues. CDR3 in DNA: TGTGCCAGCAGCTTAGGGGAGCCGGGTGAAGCTTTCTTT. Translating gives CASSLGEPGEAFF.

The V and J genes are TRBV6-2 or TRBV6-3 and TRBJ2-1; 9 bases align to TRBD2. Trimming removed 6 bases from V and 13 bases from J; junction bases left unmatched: 4. This CDR3 has 11 residues. Per germline, CDR1 MNHEY and CDR2 SVGEGT. The CDR3 spells CASSPGLAQFF. DNA for the CDR3: TGTGCCAGCAGCCCGGGACTAGCTCAGTTCTTC.

This clonotype occurred many times. The chain uses TRBV25-1 and TRBJ1-5; no reliable D call. V lost 3 bases, J lost 7 bases, and 7 bases lay in between. The CDR3 totals 12 residues. Germline V gene sequence: CDR1 MGHDK, CDR2 SYGVNS. CDR3 sequence (DNA): TGTGCCAGCAGTGACGGAGGGCAGCCCCAGCATTTT. Protein product: CASSDGGQPQHF.

J is TRBJ2-1 and V is TRBV6-6; tentatively, D is TRBD2 (6 bases). V was trimmed by 0 bases and J by 9 bases, leaving 9 bases between them. Germline CDR1 reads MNHNY; CDR2 reads SVGAGI (reference sequence). The CDR3 loop spans 13 amino acids. The CDR3: CASSYSGGGEQFF. The CDR3 DNA reads as TGTGCCAGCAGTTACTCGGGGGGAGGTGAGCAGTTCTTC.

This chain connects TRBV11-2 to TRBJ2-2, with 9 bases identical to TRBD2. The J segment lost 5 bases and the V segment lost 1 base, leaving 5 bases of the junction unmatched. This CDR3 comprises 16 residues. Germline CDR1 is SGHAT and CDR2 is FQNNGV. CDR3 residues: CASSLGLAGKTGELFF. CDR3 bases: TGTGCCAGCAGCTTAGGGCTAGCGGGAAAAACCGGGGAGCTGTTTTTT.

On this clonotype: The junction departs from the called germline gene at one end, perhaps through a read error. CDR3 in DNA: TGCGCCAGCACCTGGGCTAGCGACACAGATACGCGGTATTTT. Translation: CASTWASDTDTRYF. This rearrangement joins TRBV5-1 to TRBJ2-3, with D maybe TRBD2 (6 bases). This CDR3 has 14 residues. Germline values: CDR1 SGHRS, CDR2 YFSETQ.

The chain uses TRBV2 and TRBJ1-6, with D unresolved. From germline, CDR1 is SNHLY and CDR2 FYNNEI. With 6 bases removed from V and 8 bases from J, the gap between germline ends came to 20 bases. This CDR3 comprises 16 residues. The CDR3 sequence is CASSLTSSKEYSPLHF. In DNA, the CDR3 is TGTGCCAGCAGCCTGACAAGCTCTAAGGAGTATTCACCCCTCCACTTT.

In its sample, this clonotype was seen many times. The chain recombines TRBV5-1 with TRBJ2-4; D ambiguous. V was clipped by 3 bases and J by 9 bases, with 13 bases between them. The CDR3 is made up of 13 amino acids. Germline CDR1 SGHRS, CDR2 YFSETQ. The CDR3 nucleotides are TGCGCCAGCAGCTCGGGTCTCGAGCGCATTCAGTACTTC. Residues: CASSSGLERIQYF.

This clonotype was observed a few times. For the CDR3, the DNA is TGCAGTGCCCGGCGGTGGGAGGCCACGCAGTATTTT. It yields the protein CSARRWEATQYF. The chain links TRBV20-1 to TRBJ2-3; D might be TRBD2 (6 bases). V lost 6 bases to trimming and J lost 9 bases, with 16 bases between them. This CDR3 is 12 amino acids long. Germline V gives CDR1 DFQATT, CDR2 SNEGSKA (reference sequence).

This clonotype was counted ten times or more. V and J are TRBV12-3 or TRBV12-4 and TRBJ2-2; possibly TRBD2 for D (6 bases). CDR3 length: 16 amino acids. V gave up 7 bases and J gave up 4 bases, with 19 bases separating them. This chain's CDR3 is CASTRGVAVGTGELFF. CDR3 bases: TGTGCCAGCACTCGAGGGGTAGCGGTGGGCACCGGGGAGCTGTTTTTT.